This T cell receptor (beta chain) was documented in a study of cytomegalovirus exposure and HLA in healthy donors (TCRdb year 2017). Background on the whole study: An earlier analysis of some 550 of the donors reported about 250 Gb of sequence data and 100 million to 140 million unique TCR beta sequences from about 200 million T cells. Genome-wide SNP genotypes for about 55% of the roughly 670 donors were used in a later genetic analysis, which treated that subset as a discovery cohort. The study profiled the T cell repertoires of more than 500 subjects by immunosequencing and related them to cytomegalovirus serostatus. Roughly 5 DR-DQ haplotypes were handled as single units for association and clustering because linkage in the cohort was strong. Among a few hundred genotyped donors of the cohort, an average of about 240,000 unique TCR beta nucleotide sequences were sequenced per donor, about a sixth of them non-productive. Donor age, sex, ethnicity and CMV serostatus were compiled together with the repertoire data. A later analysis re-examined previously published TCR beta repertoires from about 700 donors and added high-resolution HLA genotyping to investigate patterns of TCR occurrence. The study was designed to test whether signatures of past pathogen exposure could be identified by cataloging public T cell receptors. Of the approximately 400 genotyped donors, 81% fell in the genetic ancestry cluster associated with self-reported Caucasian donors. To predict cytomegalovirus infection status, the study combined high-throughput TCR immunosequencing, statistical association of individual TCRs with disease status, and machine learning. The number of typed donors differed by locus: about 620-640 for A, B, C, DRB1 and DQB1; 522 for DQA1; around 580 for DPA1; and about 470 for DPB1. An earlier analysis of around 580 of the donors used high-throughput TCR beta sequencing to judge whether each TCR beta V gene segment behaved as functional or pseudogenic. HLA typing covered class I and class II loci at four-digit resolution. Along with the approximately 620-subject first cohort, a separate validation cohort of roughly 110 different subjects was used. All discovery cohort repertoires had been generated on a single sequencing platform. Rather than drawing on any new phenotypic data, the later analysis identified candidate immune exposures from TCR beta sequences and the way those sequences occurred across donors. An early release that covered about 600 HLA-typed donors contained about 300 gigabases of sequencing data and tens of millions of unique TCR sequences.

Here is what the overall study found, with its caveats: A further reported finding was that TCR beta sequences accurately predicted the HLA-A and HLA-B alleles for most subjects in the first cohort. Only TCR beta chains were sequenced in this cohort, and the absence of alpha or paired-chain data limited detectable features. Correlated functional status among segregating V segments might reflect linkage disequilibrium, but an unknown experimental factor could not be ruled out. According to a later analysis, parvovirus B19, influenza, CMV and Epstein-Barr virus appeared linked to several top co-occurrence clusters. An association between a missense DCLRE1C variant and V-gene and J-gene trimming of TCR beta chains was found in a later genetic analysis and replicated in an independent cohort. CMV serostatus was the only immune exposure information available for the cohort. In an earlier analysis of fewer than 700 of the donors, most TCR beta V segments appeared in productive rearrangements about 87% or about 30% of the time, broadly matching IMGT annotations. A total of roughly 160 TCR beta chains were listed by the study as associated with cytomegalovirus. A cluster of highly shared sequence variants was judged likely to be a technical artifact of the sequencing pipeline. In a later analysis, HLA-associated TCR beta chains were found to be more clonally expanded and to have lower generation probabilities than equally common non-associated chains. The authors suggested that the approach could potentially be generalized to other disease states and immunological phenotypes. Three of the identified cytomegalovirus-associated TCR beta chains were confirmed in vitro to be specific for cytomegalovirus antigens. Most CMV-associated TCR beta chains appeared to be HLA-restricted in a later analysis, and the HLA associations seemed to be driven largely by CMV exposure. Compared with the roughly 700-donor mean, donors in an Asian-associated ancestry cluster had fewer N-insertions in productive TCRs, according to a later genetic analysis. Most TCR sequences were observed very rarely across donors, whereas some public TCRs were present in many individuals. The 87-base-pair reads could not distinguish some IMGT-functional V segments, including TRBV6-2 and TRBV6-3, so those segments were excluded. In a later analysis, the rate of TCR association differed among HLA loci, with DRB1 alleles having the most associated TCRs and HLA-C alleles having the fewest. When HLA alleles, especially DR and DQ, strongly co-occurred, TCR associations were difficult to assign to individual alleles. Roughly uniform sequencing depth across donors was assumed in presence/absence analyses, although this assumption may not hold. Roughly 17 rarely observed V segments, including chromosome 9 orphons, were excluded from the earlier analysis of approximately 500 of the donors because counts were too low. Because some donors lacked HLA typing at each locus, the association tests relied only on the typed subset. The classifier was reported to diagnose cytomegalovirus status with high specificity and sensitivity in both the original and validation cohorts. At a false discovery rate of 0.05, a later analysis linked about 17,000 TCR beta sequences to specific HLA alleles.

The germline ends are 16 bases apart after V is trimmed by 7 bases and J by 6 bases. CDR1 LNHDA and CDR2 SQIVND were looked up in the germline V gene (reference sequence). Counted from cysteine to phenylalanine, this CDR3 has 14 amino acids. CDR3 DNA only is kept here, 42 bases in frame from base 1. The library was generated by the immunoSEQ multiplex PCR assay. For the multiplex PCR, a mixture combining 60 forward primers for TCR Vbeta segments and 13 reverse primers for TCR Jbeta segments was used. The CDR3 region of rearranged TCR beta genes was amplified from genomic DNA with a multiplex PCR assay. On the Illumina HiSeq System, the amplified TCR beta libraries were sequenced as 87-base-pair reads. The source study handled its data this way. A later analysis tallied around 82 million unique TCR beta chains across the 600 to 700 repertoires, and approximately 12 million of those chains were shared by two or more donors. Raw reads were error-corrected and collapsed into unique sequences by a nearest-neighbor algorithm in which closely related sequences were merged to remove PCR and sequencing errors. V, D and J gene segments were assigned by aligning CDR3 sequences to IMGT reference sequences. For a sequence to be retained, a match of at least six nucleotides to both a V gene segment and a J gene segment was required. A rearrangement counted as productive if the CDR3 had no stop codons and remained in frame with V and J, and every other rearrangement counted as non-productive. Following IMGT convention, CDR3 was defined as the stretch from the second conserved V-encoded cysteine up to the conserved J-encoded phenylalanine. The earlier analysis of about 590 of the donors excluded sequences that lacked an unambiguous match to a single V gene segment. In an earlier analysis of almost 600 of the donors, a V segment was called functional when productive rearrangements were above 56.7%, and segregating when the standard deviation between donors exceeded 5%. A statistical classification framework was built to diagnose cytomegalovirus status from the catalog of TCR beta chain sequences. In a later analysis, V and J genes were assigned by comparing TCR nucleotide sequences against IMGT/GENE-DB human TR gene sequences. The TCRdist pipeline was used in a later analysis to assign CDR3 sequences and most-parsimonious VDJ recombination scenarios. In a later analysis, each TCR beta chain was defined by its CDR3 amino acid sequence together with its V-gene family, and reads without a unique V-gene family were excluded. To address suspected cross-contamination and a sequencing artifact, a later analysis removed roughly 580 highly shared, low-generation-probability nucleotide sequences. In a later analysis, a clonal expansion index for each public chain was calculated from normalized within-repertoire ranks of inferred template counts. In a later analysis, generation probabilities were computed with a VDJ recombination model fitted to out-of-frame rearrangements, and the resulting probabilities were checked against IGoR. Hypergeometric tests were used in a later analysis to score TCR-TCR, TCR-HLA and TCR-CMV co-occurrence, with a repertoire-size bias correction applied to the TCR pairs. False discovery rates were estimated in a later analysis by permuting HLA or CMV assignments 20 times. In a later analysis, co-occurring TCRs were grouped using DBSCAN, and TCRdist sequence similarity was added for clustering within HLA-allele-positive subsets. Repertoires with fewer than 30,000 or more than 120,000 public chains were left out of co-occurrence clustering, as were about 5 repertoires with anomalous nucleotide sharing. TCRdb's version of the immuneACCESS table is confined to in-frame rearrangements and falls short of the full clone set. An unresolved V gene accounts for under half of the shortfall where checked; the remainder is of unknown origin. V and J calls and clone size follow that table, whereas D and trimming were derived from the DNA. Within this sample are 75,000 to 95,000 clones, with 69% of them counted one time only. The ten largest make up 2.5% to 3% of the sample.

The cohort was made up of several hundred healthy bone marrow donors. All cohort members were sampled while nominally healthy, although unrecorded immune exposures were likely present. The donor was CMV seronegative and was included in the group of 352 seronegative cohort members. A peripheral blood sample was collected from each donor, and TCR beta sequencing was performed on peripheral blood mononuclear cells. Genomic DNA extraction from the blood cell samples was performed with the Qiagen DNeasy Blood Extraction Kit. On this clone itself: Which antigen it targets is not known. Qualities for individual bases were not recorded, and no much larger clone is one base off.

The material sequenced was PBMCs. This TCR was sampled from a man between 45 and 60 years old in good health and CMV-seronegative. The sequence joins TRBV19 to TRBJ2-1; possibly the D gene is TRBD1, per 6 matching bases. At the DNA level, the sequence is TGTGCCAGTACTACAGGGTATTTTGGCAATGAGCAGTTCTTC. It specifies CASTTGYFGNEQFF.